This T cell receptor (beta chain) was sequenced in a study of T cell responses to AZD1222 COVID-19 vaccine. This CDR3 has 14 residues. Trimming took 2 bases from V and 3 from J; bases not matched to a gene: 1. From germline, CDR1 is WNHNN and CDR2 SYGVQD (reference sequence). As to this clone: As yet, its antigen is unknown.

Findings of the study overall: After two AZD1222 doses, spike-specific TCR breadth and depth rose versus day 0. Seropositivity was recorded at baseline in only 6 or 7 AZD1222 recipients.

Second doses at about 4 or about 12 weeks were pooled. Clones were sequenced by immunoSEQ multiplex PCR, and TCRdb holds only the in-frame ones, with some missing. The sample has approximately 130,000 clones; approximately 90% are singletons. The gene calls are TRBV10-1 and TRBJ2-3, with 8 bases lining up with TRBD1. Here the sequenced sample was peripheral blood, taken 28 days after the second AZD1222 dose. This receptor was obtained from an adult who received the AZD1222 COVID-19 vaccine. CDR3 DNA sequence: TGCGCCAGCAGTGAGGGACAGGGAACAGATACGCAGTATTTT. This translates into CASSEGQGTDTQYF.